This T cell receptor beta chain was recovered during a study of T-cell reconstitution after alpha-beta-depleted transplantation in children. Unique molecular identifiers were used to barcode this TCRbeta library. Via MiXCR, TCRdb re-called the PCR reads, giving one row per CDR3 protein. Of some 550,000 distinct CDR3 sequences in the sample, around 17% are singletons; the top ten hold 3.3%. This CDR3 is 13 amino acids long. Germline V gene sequence: CDR1 LNHNV, CDR2 YYDKDF (reference sequence). The V end lost 5 bases, the J end lost 6 bases, and 10 bases lay between the germline ends. The chain is built from TRBV15 and TRBJ2-2; D might be TRBD1 (6 bases). The sequencing used PBMCs from the stem cell graft donor, collected from the stem cell graft. The origin of this receptor is a human donor who donated a stem cell graft to a child with acute lymphoblastic leukemia. In nucleotides, the CDR3 is TGTGCCACCAGCGCAGGGGTACCCGGGGAGCTGTTTTTT. Its translation: CATSAGVPGELFF.